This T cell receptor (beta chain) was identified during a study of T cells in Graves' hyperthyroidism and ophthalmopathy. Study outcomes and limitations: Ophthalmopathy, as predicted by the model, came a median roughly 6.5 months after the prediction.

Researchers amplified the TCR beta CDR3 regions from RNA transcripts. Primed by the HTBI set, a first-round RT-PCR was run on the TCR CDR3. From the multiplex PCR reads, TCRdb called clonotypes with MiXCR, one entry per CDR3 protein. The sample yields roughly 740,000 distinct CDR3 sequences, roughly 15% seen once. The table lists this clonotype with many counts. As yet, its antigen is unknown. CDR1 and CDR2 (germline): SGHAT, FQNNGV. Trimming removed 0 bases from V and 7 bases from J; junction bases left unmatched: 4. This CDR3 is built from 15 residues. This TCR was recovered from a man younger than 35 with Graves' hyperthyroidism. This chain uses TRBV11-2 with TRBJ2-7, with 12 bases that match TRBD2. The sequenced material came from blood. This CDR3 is CASSLEGLAGEEQYF. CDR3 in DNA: TGTGCCAGCAGCTTAGAGGGACTAGCGGGCGAGGAGCAGTACTTC. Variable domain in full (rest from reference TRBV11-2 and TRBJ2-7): EAGVAQSPRYKIIEKRQSVAFWCNPISGHATLYWYQQILGQGPKLLIQFQNNGVVDDSQLPKDRFSAERLKGVDSTLKIQPAKLEDSAVYLCASSLEGLAGEEQYFGPGTRLTVT.